One sample yielded the 19 T cell receptor beta chains listed below, sequenced in a study of T cell responses to AZD1222 COVID-19 vaccine. Only in-frame clones appear in the TCRdb table, and some are missing; sequencing was by immunoSEQ multiplex PCR. The sample has approximately 120,000 clones; about 85% are singletons. This material consisted of peripheral blood, taken 28 days after the second AZD1222 dose. The receptors were gathered from an adult who received the AZD1222 COVID-19 vaccine.

This clone was observed once. The DNA for the CDR3 is TGTGCCAGCAGTTCGGGACAGTCCTACGAGCAGTACTTC. It yields the protein CASSSGQSYEQYF. The V gene is TRBV6-2 or TRBV6-3, the J gene TRBJ2-7, with TRBD1 matching over 7 bases. Germline CDR1 reads MNHEY; CDR2 reads SVGEGT. The CDR3 extends over 13 amino acids. J was trimmed by 1 base and V by 4 bases; bases with no gene match: 1.

This chain connects TRBV3-1 (or the pseudogene TRBV3-2) to TRBJ2-2; 8 bases match TRBD1. CDR3 length: 15 residues. Germline V CDR1 and CDR2: LGHDT, YNNKEL (reference sequence). V was clipped by 1 base and J by 4 bases; unmatched bases: 2. CDR3 in DNA: TGTGCCAGCAGCCAAGGGCAGGGGGCCACCGGGGAGCTGTTTTTT. As protein: CASSQGQGATGELFF.

This chain joins TRBV11-3 and TRBJ1-1; a weak D match, TRBD1 (5 bases). Germline CDR1 and CDR2: SGHNT and YENEEA. The V and J ends lost 5 bases and 5 bases respectively, with 21 bases between them. The CDR3 is made up of 16 amino acids. For the CDR3, the DNA is TGTGCCAGCAGCCAGCCCAGGGCCCGGGGTTTGACTGAAGCTTTCTTT. Its translation: CASSQPRARGLTEAFF.

The chain couples TRBV4-1 to TRBJ1-2; maybe TRBD1 (6 bases). V lost 3 bases to trimming and J lost 1 base, with 12 bases between them. Germline V gene lookup returns CDR1 MGHRA and CDR2 YSYEKL. There are 15 residues in the CDR3. CDR3 DNA: TGCGCCAGCAGCCAGGGCGACAGGCTTAACTATGGCTACACCTTC. This gives the protein CASSQGDRLNYGYTF.

This clone was observed a single time. This chain uses TRBV30 with TRBJ2-7, with 8 bases identical to TRBD1. Germline CDR1 reads GTSNPN; CDR2 reads SVGIG (reference sequence). This CDR3 has 14 amino acids. V trimming: 0 bases; J trimming: 3 bases; junction bases outside the gene matches: 4. CDR3 DNA sequence: TGTGCCTGGAGTGTCCAGGGACAGGTCTACGAGCAGTACTTC. Its protein is CAWSVQGQVYEQYF.

The chain links TRBV2 to TRBJ2-7; the match to TRBD1 covers 12 bases. Trimming at V came to 0 bases and at J to 3 bases, leaving 6 bases not matched to a gene. Germline CDR1 SNHLY, CDR2 FYNNEI. This CDR3 contains 17 residues. The CDR3 here is CASSEARDRGLSYEQYF. Here the CDR3 DNA reads TGTGCCAGCAGTGAAGCGAGGGACAGGGGGCTTAGCTACGAGCAGTACTTC.

This rearrangement joins TRBV18 to TRBJ1-4; TRBD1 is a possible D gene (5 bases). The CDR3 consists of 17 residues. Germline V gene lookup returns CDR1 KGHSH and CDR2 LQKENI. Trimming took off 6 bases at V and 6 bases at J, with 23 bases between the two ends. The CDR3 protein is CASSPLVGDANYEKLFF. Written as DNA, the CDR3 is TGTGCCAGCTCTCCTTTGGTGGGGGACGCAAACTATGAAAAACTGTTTTTT.

The CDR3 bases are TGTGCCAGCAGTTCAAGCGCGAACTATGGCTACACCTTC. Translated, it gives CASSSSANYGYTF. This chain connects TRBV7-9 to TRBJ1-2; D gene ambiguous. Trimming removed 6 bases from V and 2 bases from J, with 10 bases in between. Germline V gene data show CDR1 as SEHNR and CDR2 as FQNEAQ (reference sequence). The CDR3 length is 13 residues. The whole variable domain, filled in from reference TRBV7-9 and TRBJ1-2, reads DTGVSQNPRHKITKRGQNVTFRCDPISEHNRLYWYRQTLGQGPEFLTYFQNEAQLEKSRLLSDRFSAERPKGSFSTLEIQRTEQGDSAMYLCASSSSANYGYTFGSGTRLTVV.

This chain connects TRBV9 to TRBJ2-5; a weak D match, TRBD2 (7 bases). The CDR3 spans 16 residues. The V end lost 2 bases, the J end lost 1 base, and 15 bases lay between the germline ends. Germline assignment: CDR1 SGDLS and CDR2 YYNGEE. The CDR3 reads CASSVSSGGLQETQYF. The CDR3 DNA follows: TGTGCCAGCAGCGTCTCTTCGGGGGGCCTCCAAGAGACCCAGTACTTC.

The V call is TRBV7-9, the J call TRBJ1-1, with D hard to call. This CDR3 region has 16 residues. Trimming cost V 4 bases and J 4 bases, with 19 bases left between them. Germline CDR1 is SEHNR and CDR2 is FQNEAQ (reference sequence). The CDR3 region has the DNA TGTGCCAGCAGCTCCTACCTGGAGGCCCCGGGCACTGAAGCTTTCTTT. Translation gives CASSSYLEAPGTEAFF.

V and J are TRBV7-2 and TRBJ1-1, with TRBD1 matching 8 bases. The CDR3 length is 15 residues. Germline CDR1 and CDR2: SGHTA and FQGNSA. V lost 5 bases and J lost 1; bases outside the gene matches: 6. The CDR3 coding sequence is TGTGCCAGCAGCCTACAGGACAGGGAGAACACTGAAGCTTTCTTT. Translation: CASSLQDRENTEAFF.

The chain has TRBV30 and TRBJ2-5, with a tentative D call TRBD1 (6 bases). The V and J ends lost 5 bases and 7 bases respectively, with 20 bases between them. The CDR3 totals 14 residues. The germline V gene encodes CDR1 GTSNPN and CDR2 SVGIG (reference sequence). The CDR3 is CAWLRAGAEVTQYF. CDR3 bases: TGTGCCTGGCTCAGGGCAGGGGCGGAGGTGACCCAGTACTTC.

V is TRBV28 and J is TRBJ2-7; D not resolved. This CDR3 contains 11 residues. Trimming pared 4 bases from V and 1 base from J, leaving 2 bases between. CDR1 MDHEN and CDR2 SYDVKM come from the germline V gene. The CDR3 sequence: CASSWSYEQYF. In DNA, the CDR3 is TGTGCCAGCAGTTGGTCCTACGAGCAGTACTTC.

The chain recombines TRBV7-3 with TRBJ2-7, with TRBD1 identical over 8 bases. V lost 5 bases, J lost 6 bases, and 6 bases stayed unmatched. Germline V gives CDR1 SGHTA, CDR2 FQGTGA. This CDR3 region has 13 residues. The chain's CDR3 is CASSQIDRGEQYF. In nucleotides, the CDR3 is TGTGCCAGCAGCCAAATCGACAGGGGCGAGCAGTACTTC.

The rearrangement joins TRBV2 to TRBJ1-1; D unclear. The V and J ends lost 2 bases and 1 base respectively, with 8 bases between them. This CDR3 spans 14 amino acids. Germline-derived CDR1 and CDR2 are SNHLY and FYNNEI. In nucleotides, the CDR3 is TGTGCCAGCAGTGAATCATCCGGGAACACTGAAGCTTTCTTT. Translation: CASSESSGNTEAFF.

This clone has only one observation. This sequence joins TRBV2 and TRBJ2-5; D might be TRBD2 (6 bases). Trimming cost V 9 bases and J 2 bases, with 13 bases left between them. The CDR3 is made up of 13 amino acids. Germline CDR1 and CDR2: SNHLY and FYNNEI. As DNA, the CDR3 is TGTGCCAGTAACCGGGACTCACAAGAGACCCAGTACTTC. This sequence encodes CASNRDSQETQYF.

J is TRBJ1-2 and V is TRBV6-5, with 7 bases lining up with TRBD1. Germline V CDR1 and CDR2: MNHEY, SVGAGI. The CDR3 extends over 16 amino acids. V lost 2 bases, J lost 7 bases, and 13 bases stayed unmatched. The chain's CDR3 is CASSYNTPRDRSGYTF. Written as DNA, the CDR3 is TGTGCCAGCAGTTACAATACGCCCCGGGACAGATCTGGCTACACCTTC.

The chain recombines TRBV27 with TRBJ1-1; no definite D call. CDR1 and CDR2 from the germline V gene are MNHEY and SMNVEV (reference sequence). The length of the CDR3 is 13 residues. V gave up 6 bases and J gave up 1 base, with 9 bases separating them. CDR3 residues: CASSKKGNTEAFF. The CDR3 DNA reads TGTGCCAGCAGCAAAAAAGGGAACACTGAAGCTTTCTTT.

This clone was picked up one time. The chain employs TRBV3-1 (or the pseudogene TRBV3-2) and TRBJ2-7, with 10 bases that match TRBD1. J was trimmed by 4 bases and V by 2 bases; bases with no gene match: 8. Germline V gene lookup returns CDR1 LGHDT and CDR2 YNNKEL (reference sequence). CDR3 length: 16 amino acids. The CDR3 DNA follows: TGTGCCAGCAGCCAACCGGGACAGGGGCGTCGGTACGAGCAGTACTTC. Translated: CASSQPGQGRRYEQYF.